The next 28 T cell receptor beta chains were all read from a single sample in a study of T cell repertoires in cytomegalovirus infection. TCRdb re-called the reads through MiXCR, storing one row per CDR3 protein. The sample has some 940,000 distinct CDR3 sequences; roughly 30% are singletons. Antigens for these TCRs are unknown. The sample in question was cultured CD8+ T cells from PBMCs, obtained from culture after CMV antigen stimulation. These receptors were collected from a human donor in good health (CMV status not recorded). Some clones in this sample may be carry-over from other donors' samples.

The rearrangement uses TRBV5-6 and TRBJ2-3; D is unclear. V was shortened by 5 bases and J by 4 bases, with 14 bases between the two germline ends. This CDR3 spans 14 amino acids. CDR1 SGHDT and CDR2 YYEEEE come from the germline V gene. The CDR3 loop reads CASSQKATADTQYF. The CDR3 region has the DNA TGTGCCAGCAGTCAAAAAGCGACGGCAGATACGCAGTATTTT.

Notes on this clonotype: This clone may be a read error of a much larger clone one base away. This sequence joins TRBV7-2 and TRBJ1-1, with D possibly matching TRBD1 (5 bases). The germline V and J ends were trimmed by 3 bases and 8 bases, with 10 bases remaining between them. The CDR3 runs 12 residues. Germline assignment: CDR1 SGHTA and CDR2 FQGNSA. The DNA of the CDR3 is TGTACCAGCAGCTTTGGAGGGGACGAAGCTTTCTTT. Protein: CTSSFGGDEAFF.

The V and J genes are TRBV12-3 or TRBV12-4 and TRBJ2-5; TRBD1 matches 8 bases. This CDR3 contains 18 residues. V lost 6 bases and J lost 0; bases outside the gene matches: 15. Here the CDR3 reads CASSPPADRGTDQETQYF. CDR3 nucleotide sequence: TGTGCCAGCAGCCCCCCTGCCGACAGGGGAACCGACCAAGAGACCCAGTACTTC.

The chain is built from TRBV27 and TRBJ2-6; unclear D gene. V shed 0 bases and J shed 2 bases, with 5 bases lying between them. Germline loops: CDR1 MNHEY, CDR2 SMNVEV (reference sequence). The CDR3 covers 15 residues. CDR3: CASSLSSTGANVLTF. The CDR3 coding sequence is TGTGCCAGCAGTTTATCTAGTACTGGGGCCAACGTCCTGACTTTC.

V and J are TRBV6-5 and TRBJ1-1, with 7 bases that match TRBD1. Trimming took 0 bases from V and 6 from J; bases not matched to a gene: 7. The length of the CDR3 is 15 residues. The germline CDR1 and CDR2 sequences are MNHEY and SVGAGI. CDR3 region: CASSYSGTAGSEAFF. DNA for the CDR3: TGTGCCAGCAGTTACTCTGGGACAGCAGGGTCTGAAGCTTTCTTT.

The table lists this clonotype with a few counts. The chain is built from TRBV19 and TRBJ1-5; perhaps TRBD1 as D (5 bases). Trimming left V 2 bases short and J 4 bases short, with 9 bases between. The CDR3 totals 14 residues. Per the germline V gene, CDR1 is LNHDA and CDR2 is SQIVND (reference sequence). The chain's CDR3 is CASSIRDRNQPQHF. CDR3 nucleotide sequence: TGTGCCAGTAGTATAAGGGACCGGAATCAGCCCCAGCATTTT.

The chain couples TRBV4-2 to TRBJ2-5; 12 positions agree with TRBD2. V lost 4 bases to trimming and J lost 1 base; unmatched junction nucleotides: 1. Germline CDR1 and CDR2: LGHNA and YNFKEQ. This CDR3 has 15 residues. Written as DNA, the CDR3 is TGTGCCAGCAGCCGGGGACTAGCGGGCCAAGAGACCCAGTACTTC. It translates to CASSRGLAGQETQYF.

The CDR3 loop reads CASSLGAELANTDTQYF. The CDR3 coding sequence is TGTGCCAGCAGTTTGGGCGCCGAGCTAGCGAACACAGATACGCAGTATTTT. The chain joins TRBV27 to TRBJ2-3; TRBD2 might be the D (6 bases). The CDR3 is made up of 17 amino acids. V lost 3 bases to trimming and J lost 2 bases, with 18 bases between them. The V gene's germline CDR1 is MNHEY and CDR2 SMNVEV (reference sequence).

This clonotype was found a few times. The genes are TRBV2 and TRBJ2-7, with D perhaps TRBD1 or TRBD2 (6 bases each). V gave up 6 bases and J gave up 3 bases, with 15 bases separating them. The CDR3 consists of 14 residues. Germline-derived CDR1 and CDR2 are SNHLY and FYNNEI. In DNA, the CDR3 is TGTGCCAGCAGGCGGGACATATCGCACTACGAGCAGTACGTC. This sequence encodes CASRRDISHYEQYV.

This clonotype was recorded a few times. J is TRBJ2-1 and V is TRBV2; D gene uncertain. CDR3 length: 11 residues. V shed 8 bases and J shed 4 bases, with 6 bases lying between them. The V gene's germline CDR1 is SNHLY and CDR2 FYNNEI. As DNA, the CDR3 is TGTGCCAGCCCACGGTACAATGAGCAGTTCTTC. Translating it yields CASPRYNEQFF. Together with reference TRBV2 and TRBJ2-1, the CDR3 gives the full variable domain: EPEVTQTPSHQVTQMGQEVILRCVPISNHLYFYWYRQILGQKVEFLVSFYNNEISEKSEIFDDQFSVERPDGSNFTLKIRSTKLEDSAMYFCASPRYNEQFFGPGTRLTVL.

This clonotype was recorded a few times. This CDR3 is CASSLSGEGNQPQHF. The CDR3 DNA reads as TGTGCCAGCAGCTTATCCGGGGAAGGTAATCAGCCCCAGCATTTT. The V gene is TRBV7-8, the J gene TRBJ1-5; D is uncertain. The CDR3 contains 15 residues. With 2 bases removed from V and 4 bases from J, the gap between germline ends came to 12 bases. Germline-derived CDR1 and CDR2 are SGHVS and FQNEAQ.

As concerns this clonotype: The junction and the germline gene differ at one end; a read error may be behind it. The V call is TRBV19, the J call TRBJ2-3; TRBD2 might be the D (5 bases). The CDR3 is 16 amino acids. Looked up from germline, CDR1 is LNHDA and CDR2 is SQIVND (reference sequence). CDR3: CTSSWTRDRLIDTQYF. In nucleotides, the CDR3 is TGTACCAGTAGTTGGACTCGGGATCGCCTCATTGATACGCAGTATTTT.

Only a few counts were recorded for this clonotype. The V and J genes are TRBV4-3 and TRBJ1-4; maybe TRBD1 (5 bases). The ends were cut back, 0 bases at V and 13 bases at J, with 18 bases in the middle. The CDR3 consists of 15 residues. Germline assignment: CDR1 LGHNA and CDR2 YSLEER. The CDR3 region is CASSQEEGHIEGLFF. Here the CDR3 DNA reads TGCGCCAGCAGCCAAGAAGAAGGACATATTGAGGGACTGTTTTTT.

The chain has TRBV2 and TRBJ2-3; 11 nucleotides align to TRBD2. The CDR3 sequence is 14 residues long. The germline gives CDR1 SNHLY, CDR2 FYNNEI. Germline trimming cut 4 bases from V and 5 bases from J; bases unmatched to any gene: 2. In nucleotides, the CDR3 is TGTGCCAGCAGTGTTACTAGCGGGGGAGATACGCAGTATTTT. It encodes CASSVTSGGDTQYF.

This clonotype was detected a few times. The V gene is TRBV25-1, the J gene TRBJ1-3; 8 bases align to TRBD1. Germline V lookup: CDR1 MGHDK, CDR2 SYGVNS. The junction had 7 bases not matched to a gene; V was cut back by 1 base and J by 5 bases. The CDR3 consists of 16 residues. Here the CDR3 reads CASSELYGQGRNTIYF. In DNA form, the CDR3 reads TGTGCCAGCAGTGAATTATACGGACAGGGACGAAACACCATATATTTT.

There are many counts of this clonotype. The rearrangement uses TRBV12-3 or TRBV12-4 and TRBJ2-3; unclear D gene. Trimming stripped 7 bases from V and 8 bases from J, with 10 bases between. CDR3 length: 11 amino acids. The CDR3 sequence is CASTPGGTQYF. Here the CDR3 DNA reads TGTGCCAGCACCCCGGGTGGTACGCAGTATTTT.

This sequence joins TRBV10-3 and TRBJ2-3; D remains ambiguous. CDR3 length equals 15 residues. Germline V CDR1 and CDR2: ENHRY, SYGVKD. V lost 3 bases, J lost 0 bases, and 10 bases lay in between. The CDR3 DNA is TGTGCCATCAGTGACCCAGCCAGAAGCACAGATACGCAGTATTTT. The encoded protein is CAISDPARSTDTQYF.

This clonotype came up a few times. The rearrangement uses TRBV12-3 or TRBV12-4 and TRBJ2-3, with 8 bases that match TRBD2. The length of the CDR3 is 18 residues. V was clipped by 3 bases and J by 0 bases; unmatched bases: 11. This chain's CDR3 is CASSFRASGPRSTDTQYF. DNA of the CDR3: TGTGCCAGCAGTTTTAGGGCTAGCGGGCCTCGGAGCACAGATACGCAGTATTTT.

In the case of this clonotype: One base away lies a much larger clone, so this may be a sequencing read error. CDR3 in amino acids: CASSQHTDTQYF. The CDR3 coding sequence is TGTGCCAGCAGCCAGCACACAGATACGCAGTATTTT. The chain joins TRBV4-2 to TRBJ2-3; unclear D gene. The CDR3 totals 12 residues. Looked up from germline, CDR1 is LGHNA and CDR2 is YNFKEQ. V was shortened by 3 bases and J by 2 bases, with 3 bases between the two germline ends.

This clonotype has only a few counts. The genes are TRBV15 and TRBJ1-2; no definite D call. Trimming stripped 0 bases from V and 0 bases from J, with 11 bases between. The CDR3 has 16 residues. Germline V gene data show CDR1 as LNHNV and CDR2 as YYDKDF (reference sequence). This CDR3 reads CATSRDLDTSNYGYTF. The CDR3 nucleotides are TGTGCCACCAGCAGAGATCTTGACACCTCTAACTATGGCTACACCTTC. Combining the CDR3 with reference TRBV15 and TRBJ1-2 gives the whole variable domain DAMVIQNPRYQVTQFGKPVTLSCSQTLNHNVMYWYQQKSSQAPKLLFHYYDKDFNNEADTPDNFQSRRPNTSFCFLDIRSPGLGDTAMYLCATSRDLDTSNYGYTFGSGTRLTVV.

The sample holds many counts of this clonotype. The gene calls are TRBV7-2 and TRBJ2-1; D is perhaps TRBD2 (5 bases). Looked up from germline, CDR1 is SGHTA and CDR2 is FQGNSA. The CDR3 totals 12 residues. The V and J ends lost 2 bases and 10 bases respectively, with 9 bases between them. The DNA for the CDR3 is TGTGCCAGCAGCTTACTAGCACAAGAGCAGTTCTTC. Translating it yields CASSLLAQEQFF.

This clonotype has ten or more counts. The chain couples TRBV6-1 to TRBJ2-1; 8 bases align to TRBD1. Unmatched junction bases numbered 6, after V lost 2 bases and J lost 3 bases. The CDR3 consists of 16 residues. The V gene's germline CDR1 is MNHNS and CDR2 SASEGT. The CDR3 spells CASSEQDRDFYNEQFF. The CDR3 DNA follows: TGTGCCAGCAGTGAACAGGACAGGGACTTCTACAATGAGCAGTTCTTC.

V and J are TRBV5-4 and TRBJ2-1; 9 positions match TRBD1. Germline CDR1 reads SGHNT; CDR2 reads YYREEE (reference sequence). Losses at the gene ends were 1 base for V and 8 bases for J; bases not matched to a gene: 7. This CDR3 comprises 15 residues. The DNA for the CDR3 is TGTGCCAGCAGCTTGACAGGGGGCGCCGAGGATGAGCAGTTCTTC. This gives the protein CASSLTGGAEDEQFF.

This clonotype was picked up a small number of times. This chain connects TRBV7-2 to TRBJ2-1, with 9 bases fitting TRBD2. Germline CDR1 and CDR2: SGHTA and FQGNSA. The CDR3 has 14 residues. The V gene end was trimmed by 6 bases and the J gene end by 4 bases; junction bases not matched to a gene: 4. The CDR3 sequence is CASRGLAFYNEQFF. The CDR3 DNA sequence: TGTGCCAGCAGGGGACTAGCTTTTTACAATGAGCAGTTCTTC.

V gene TRBV2 combines with J gene TRBJ2-1, with 7 bases matching TRBD1. The CDR3 extends over 16 amino acids. The V and J ends lost 7 bases and 0 bases, in that order; junction bases with no gene match: 9. Germline CDR1 SNHLY, CDR2 FYNNEI. The CDR3, as DNA: TGTGCCAGCACTCCCGGGACAGAAAGCTCCTACAATGAGCAGTTCTTC. It translates to CASTPGTESSYNEQFF. Based on the CDR3 plus reference TRBV2 and TRBJ2-1, the full variable domain is EPEVTQTPSHQVTQMGQEVILRCVPISNHLYFYWYRQILGQKVEFLVSFYNNEISEKSEIFDDQFSVERPDGSNFTLKIRSTKLEDSAMYFCASTPGTESSYNEQFFGPGTRLTVL.

This rearrangement joins TRBV4-3 to TRBJ1-1, with 8 bases aligning to TRBD1. The CDR3 runs 14 residues. Germline loops: CDR1 LGHNA, CDR2 YSLEER. The V and J ends lost 3 bases and 4 bases, in that order; junction bases with no gene match: 4. The CDR3 sequence: CASSQDRVATEAFF. The CDR3 DNA reads TGCGCCAGCAGCCAGGACAGGGTGGCCACTGAAGCTTTCTTT.

Only a few counts were recorded for this clonotype. The chain links TRBV27 to TRBJ1-6, with 11 bases fitting TRBD1. The CDR3 extends over 16 amino acids. Germline loops: CDR1 MNHEY, CDR2 SMNVEV (reference sequence). V was pared by 3 bases and J by 8 bases, with 6 bases of the junction left unmatched. The CDR3: CASSLRGTGGYSPLHF. The DNA for the CDR3 is TGTGCCAGCAGTTTGAGAGGGACAGGGGGATATTCACCCCTCCACTTT.

In this sample, this clonotype turned up a few times. J is TRBJ2-2 and V is TRBV6-6, with D maybe TRBD1 (6 bases). Deletions cut 6 bases from V and 5 bases from J, with 25 bases between. Germline assignment: CDR1 MNHNY and CDR2 SVGAGI (reference sequence). The CDR3 consists of 18 residues. The CDR3 spells CASSLTLFNREGTGELFF. As DNA, the CDR3 is TGTGCCAGCAGCCTTACCTTATTCAACAGGGAAGGGACCGGGGAGCTGTTTTTT.